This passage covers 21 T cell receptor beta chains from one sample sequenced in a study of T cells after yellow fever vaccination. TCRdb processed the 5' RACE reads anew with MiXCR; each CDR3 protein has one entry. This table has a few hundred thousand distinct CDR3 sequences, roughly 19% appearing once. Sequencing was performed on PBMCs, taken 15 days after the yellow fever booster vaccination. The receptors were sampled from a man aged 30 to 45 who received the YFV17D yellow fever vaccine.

CDR3 sequence (DNA): TGCAGTGCTAAAATGTCTCAGGGATGGAGCTCCTACGAGCAGTACTTC. It specifies CSAKMSQGWSSYEQYF. The chain couples TRBV20-1 to TRBJ2-7; possible D gene TRBD1, 5 bases. CDR3 length: 16 residues. V was clipped by 4 bases and J by 0 bases, with 19 bases between them. Germline loops: CDR1 DFQATT, CDR2 SNEGSKA (reference sequence).

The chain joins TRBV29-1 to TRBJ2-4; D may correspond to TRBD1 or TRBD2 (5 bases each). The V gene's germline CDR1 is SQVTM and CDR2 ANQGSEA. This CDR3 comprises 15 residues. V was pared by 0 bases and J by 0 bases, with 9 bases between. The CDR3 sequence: CSVEEPGTAKNIQYF. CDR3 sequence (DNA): TGCAGCGTTGAAGAACCGGGGACAGCCAAAAACATTCAGTACTTC.

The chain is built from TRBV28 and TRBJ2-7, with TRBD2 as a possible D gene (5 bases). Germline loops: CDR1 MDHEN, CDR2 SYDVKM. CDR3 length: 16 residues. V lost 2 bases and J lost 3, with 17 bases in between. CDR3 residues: CASSLDLSETDYEQYF. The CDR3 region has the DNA TGTGCCAGCAGTTTAGATCTTAGCGAAACTGACTACGAGCAGTACTTC.

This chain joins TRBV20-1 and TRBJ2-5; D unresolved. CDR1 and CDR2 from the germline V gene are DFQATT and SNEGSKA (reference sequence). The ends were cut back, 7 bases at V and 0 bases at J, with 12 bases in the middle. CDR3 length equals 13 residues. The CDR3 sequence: CSVGRQYQETQYF. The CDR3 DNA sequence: TGCAGTGTTGGCAGGCAGTACCAAGAGACCCAGTACTTC.

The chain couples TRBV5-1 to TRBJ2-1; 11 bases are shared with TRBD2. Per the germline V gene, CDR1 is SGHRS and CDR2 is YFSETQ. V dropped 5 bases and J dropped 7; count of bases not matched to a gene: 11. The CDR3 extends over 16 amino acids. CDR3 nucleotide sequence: TGCGCCAGCAGGGAGTCGGGACTAGCGGTGCGTAATGAGCAGTTCTTC. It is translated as CASRESGLAVRNEQFF.

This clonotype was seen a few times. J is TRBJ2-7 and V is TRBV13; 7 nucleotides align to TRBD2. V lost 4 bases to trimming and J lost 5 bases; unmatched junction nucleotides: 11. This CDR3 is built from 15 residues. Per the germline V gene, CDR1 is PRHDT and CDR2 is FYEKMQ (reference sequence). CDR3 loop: CASSSTTRGGDEQYF. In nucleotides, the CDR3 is TGTGCCAGCAGCTCGACGACCCGCGGGGGAGACGAGCAGTACTTC.

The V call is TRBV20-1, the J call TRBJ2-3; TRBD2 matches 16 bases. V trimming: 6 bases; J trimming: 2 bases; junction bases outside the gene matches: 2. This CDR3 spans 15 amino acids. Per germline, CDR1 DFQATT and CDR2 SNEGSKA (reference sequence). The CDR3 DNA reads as TGCAGTGCGGGGACTAGCGGGAGGGACACAGATACGCAGTATTTT. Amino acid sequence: CSAGTSGRDTDTQYF.

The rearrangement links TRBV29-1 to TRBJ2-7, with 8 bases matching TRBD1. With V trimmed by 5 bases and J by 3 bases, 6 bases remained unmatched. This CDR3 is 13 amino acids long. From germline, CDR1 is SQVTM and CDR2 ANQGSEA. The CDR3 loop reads CSVSGQGHYEQYF. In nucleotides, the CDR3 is TGCAGCGTTAGTGGACAGGGCCACTACGAGCAGTACTTC.

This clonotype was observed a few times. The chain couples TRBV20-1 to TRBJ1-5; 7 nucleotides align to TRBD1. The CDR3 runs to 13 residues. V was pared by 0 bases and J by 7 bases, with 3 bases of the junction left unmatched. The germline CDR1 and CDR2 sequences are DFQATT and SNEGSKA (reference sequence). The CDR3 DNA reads TGCAGTGCTAGAGACACAGGGGCCCAGCCCCAGCATTTT. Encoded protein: CSARDTGAQPQHF.

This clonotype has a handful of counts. The CDR3 loop reads CASRGTSGARETQYF. DNA for the CDR3: TGTGCCAGCAGAGGGACTAGCGGGGCCCGGGAGACCCAGTACTTC. V and J are TRBV12-3 or TRBV12-4 and TRBJ2-5, with 13 bases that match TRBD2. J was trimmed by 5 bases and V by 6 bases; bases with no gene match: 6. The CDR3 contains 15 residues.

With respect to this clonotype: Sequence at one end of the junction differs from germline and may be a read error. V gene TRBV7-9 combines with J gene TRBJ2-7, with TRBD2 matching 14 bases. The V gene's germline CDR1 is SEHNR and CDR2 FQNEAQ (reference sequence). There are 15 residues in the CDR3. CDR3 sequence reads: CASSPGLAGVWAQDF. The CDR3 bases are TGTGCCAGCAGCCCGGGACTAGCGGGAGTTTGGGCCCAGGACTTC.

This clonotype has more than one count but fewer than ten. CDR3 DNA sequence: TGCAGTGCTAGTTACCAGGGTACTGAAGCTTTCTTT. Translation gives CSASYQGTEAFF. This chain links TRBV20-1 with TRBJ1-1; TRBD1 might be the D (5 bases). In germline, CDR1 is DFQATT, CDR2 SNEGSKA (reference sequence). Trimming took 3 bases from V and 5 from J, leaving 10 bases between them. CDR3 length: 12 residues.

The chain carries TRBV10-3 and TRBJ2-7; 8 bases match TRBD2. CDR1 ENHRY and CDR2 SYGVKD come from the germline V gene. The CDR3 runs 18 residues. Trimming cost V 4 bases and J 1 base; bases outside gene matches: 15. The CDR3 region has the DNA TGTGCCATCAGTGTCGGAACGGGAGGGGCACCTAAATCCTACGAGCAGTACTTC. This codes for CAISVGTGGAPKSYEQYF.

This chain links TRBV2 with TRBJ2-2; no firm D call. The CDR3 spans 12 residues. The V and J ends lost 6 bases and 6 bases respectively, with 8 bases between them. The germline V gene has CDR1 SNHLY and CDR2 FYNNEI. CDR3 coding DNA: TGTGCCAGCAGGGCGTGGGCCGGGGAGCTGTTTTTT. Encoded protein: CASRAWAGELFF.

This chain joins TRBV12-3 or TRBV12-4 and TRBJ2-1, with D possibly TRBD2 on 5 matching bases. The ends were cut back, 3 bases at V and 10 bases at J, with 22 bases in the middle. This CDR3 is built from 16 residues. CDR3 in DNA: TGTGCCAGCAGTTTTCGGTCCAGTCCGGGAAATGGAGAGCAGTTCTTC. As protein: CASSFRSSPGNGEQFF.

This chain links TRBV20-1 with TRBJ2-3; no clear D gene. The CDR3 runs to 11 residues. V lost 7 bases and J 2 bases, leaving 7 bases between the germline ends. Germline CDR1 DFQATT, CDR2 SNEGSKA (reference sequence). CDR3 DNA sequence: TGCAGTGTAGGCCCCACAGATACGCAGTATTTT. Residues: CSVGPTDTQYF.

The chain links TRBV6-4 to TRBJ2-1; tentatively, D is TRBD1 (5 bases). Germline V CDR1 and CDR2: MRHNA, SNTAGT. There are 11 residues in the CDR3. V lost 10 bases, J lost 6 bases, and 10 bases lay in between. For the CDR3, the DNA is TGTGCCACCAGGGAAGGCAATGAGCAGTTCTTC. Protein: CATREGNEQFF.

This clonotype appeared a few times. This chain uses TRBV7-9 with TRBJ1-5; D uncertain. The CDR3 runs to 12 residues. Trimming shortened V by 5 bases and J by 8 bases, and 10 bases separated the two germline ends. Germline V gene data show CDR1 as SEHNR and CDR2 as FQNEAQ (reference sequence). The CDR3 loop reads CASSRSREPQHF. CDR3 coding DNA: TGTGCCAGCAGCCGAAGTCGGGAGCCCCAGCATTTT.

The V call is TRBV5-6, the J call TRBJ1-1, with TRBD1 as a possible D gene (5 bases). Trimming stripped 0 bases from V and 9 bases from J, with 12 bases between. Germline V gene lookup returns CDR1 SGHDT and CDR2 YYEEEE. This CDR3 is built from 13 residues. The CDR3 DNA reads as TGTGCCAGCAGCTTGGACAGGAGCCCGCAAGCTTTCTTT. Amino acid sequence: CASSLDRSPQAFF.

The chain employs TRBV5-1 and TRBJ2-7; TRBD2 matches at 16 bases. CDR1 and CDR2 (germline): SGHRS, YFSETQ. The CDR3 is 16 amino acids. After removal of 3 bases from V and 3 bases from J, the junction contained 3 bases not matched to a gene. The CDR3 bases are TGCGCCAGCAGCTCCGGGACTAGCGGGAGGGTCTACGAGCAGTACTTC. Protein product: CASSSGTSGRVYEQYF.

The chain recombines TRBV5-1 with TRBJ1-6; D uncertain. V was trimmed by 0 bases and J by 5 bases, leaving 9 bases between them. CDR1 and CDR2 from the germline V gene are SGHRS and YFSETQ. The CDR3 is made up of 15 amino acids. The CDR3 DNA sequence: TGCGCCAGCAGCTTGGAAGCGAGGGATAATTCACCCCTCCACTTT. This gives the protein CASSLEARDNSPLHF. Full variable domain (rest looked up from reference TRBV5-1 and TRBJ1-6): KAGVTQTPRYLIKTRGQQVTLSCSPISGHRSVSWYQQTPGQGLQFLFEYFSETQRNKGNFPGRFSGRQFSNSRSEMNVSTLELGDSALYLCASSLEARDNSPLHFGNGTRLTVT.